This section outlines one T cell receptor (beta chain) sequence together with its context. Its antigen is undetermined. With 60 Vbeta and 13 Jbeta primers, the PCR was carried out. Measured with immunoSEQ multiplex PCR; TCRdb has only the in-frame clones, and not every one. The sample consists of about 140,000 clones, roughly 74% of them appearing once. The entry originates in a study of cytomegalovirus exposure and HLA in healthy donors. Study-level findings and limits: CMV serostatus was the sole immune exposure data available.

This receptor was identified in a woman between 18 and 29 years old in good health and CMV-seropositive. Sequencing used PBMCs.

The CDR3 sequence: CASSLGGRSYTF. In nucleotides, the CDR3 is TGTGCCAGCAGCCTTGGCGGGAGGAGCTACACCTTC. The chain uses TRBV5-4 and TRBJ1-2; D uncertain. The CDR3 length is 12 residues. Germline V gives CDR1 SGHNT, CDR2 YYREEE (reference sequence). V lost 4 bases to trimming and J lost 9 bases, with 13 bases between them.